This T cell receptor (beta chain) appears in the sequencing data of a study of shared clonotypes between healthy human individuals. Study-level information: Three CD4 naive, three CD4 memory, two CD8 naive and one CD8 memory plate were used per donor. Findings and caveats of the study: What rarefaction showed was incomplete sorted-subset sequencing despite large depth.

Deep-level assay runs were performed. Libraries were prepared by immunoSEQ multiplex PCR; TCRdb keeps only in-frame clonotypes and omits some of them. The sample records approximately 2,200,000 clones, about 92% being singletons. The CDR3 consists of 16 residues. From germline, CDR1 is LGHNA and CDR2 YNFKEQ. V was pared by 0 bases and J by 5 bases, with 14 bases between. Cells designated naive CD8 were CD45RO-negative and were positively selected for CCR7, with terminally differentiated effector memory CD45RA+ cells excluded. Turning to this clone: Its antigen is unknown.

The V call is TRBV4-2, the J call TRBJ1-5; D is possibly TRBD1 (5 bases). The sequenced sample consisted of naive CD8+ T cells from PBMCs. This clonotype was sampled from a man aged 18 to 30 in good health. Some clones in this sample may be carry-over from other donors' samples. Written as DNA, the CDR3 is TGTGCCAGCAGCCAAGAGGACGGGACCGGGTATCAGCCCCAGCATTTT. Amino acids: CASSQEDGTGYQPQHF.